This T cell receptor beta chain originates from a study of cytomegalovirus exposure and HLA in healthy donors. At the level of the study: The 120 validation repertoires used the same platform as the 550 to 850 first-cohort repertoires (as reported by a later analysis). Findings and limits, study-wide: Rarity held for most TCR sequences, but there were some public TCRs that occurred in many donors. According to reports, the classifier identified cytomegalovirus status with high specificity and sensitivity. In the 100 to 150 validation repertoires, 85% to 95% of cluster scores exceeded 0, per a later analysis.

Using immunoSEQ multiplex PCR, the repertoire was profiled, and TCRdb retains in-frame clones only, with some absent. Of 120,000 or so clones in the sample, about 87% were seen once. J lost 2 bases, V lost 0 bases, and 6 bases had no gene match. The CDR3 has 16 residues. The germline CDR1 and CDR2 sequences are SGHDT and YYEEEE. Worth noting for this clone: Its antigen is unidentified.

This TCR came from a young woman in good health and CMV-seronegative. This chain connects TRBV5-6 to TRBJ2-7; 9 bases line up with TRBD1. The material sequenced was PBMCs. CDR3 coding DNA: TGTGCCAGCAGCTTGGCTAAAACAGGGGGCCCCTACGAGCAGTACTTC. Protein: CASSLAKTGGPYEQYF.